Following are 21 T cell receptor beta chains from one sample sequenced in a study of T cells in Graves' hyperthyroidism and ophthalmopathy. The source material, RNA transcripts, was used to amplify TCR beta CDR3 regions. Initially, a first-round RT-PCR of the TCR CDR3 employed the HTBI primer set. TCRdb fed the multiplex PCR reads into MiXCR, producing one record per CDR3 protein. In the table there are about 600,000 distinct CDR3 sequences, approximately 14% of which are singletons. The sequenced sample was blood. Source of these receptors: a woman between 45 and 65 years old with Graves' ophthalmopathy.

The chain carries TRBV12-3 or TRBV12-4 and TRBJ2-7; TRBD2 matches 7 bases. The V gene end was trimmed by 8 bases and the J gene end by 2 bases; junction bases not matched to a gene: 12. The CDR3 extends over 15 amino acids. In DNA, the CDR3 is TGTGCCAGCGGCCGGGGCGGCGGGAGTCCCTACGAGCAGTACTTC. It translates to CASGRGGGSPYEQYF.

This chain joins TRBV5-1 and TRBJ2-5; TRBD1 might be the D (5 bases). V was shortened by 4 bases and J by 0 bases, with 10 bases between the two germline ends. The germline V gene has CDR1 SGHRS and CDR2 YFSETQ. The CDR3 contains 14 residues. CDR3 bases: TGCGCCAGCAGCGCCGGACAAAACCAAGAGACCCAGTACTTC. Residues: CASSAGQNQETQYF.

This clonotype was counted at least ten times. The chain couples TRBV28 to TRBJ2-4; D call uncertain. The CDR3 sequence is 15 residues long. Trimming cost V 5 bases and J 2 bases, with 13 bases left between them. Germline V CDR1 and CDR2: MDHEN, SYDVKM. In DNA form, the CDR3 reads TGTGCCAGCAGTAACTACTTCCTTACCAAAAACATTCAGTACTTC. Translation: CASSNYFLTKNIQYF.

The genes are TRBV10-1 and TRBJ2-2, with TRBD2 matching over 10 bases. CDR3 length equals 19 residues. Trimming at V came to 5 bases and at J to 0 bases, leaving 12 bases not matched to a gene. From germline, CDR1 is WNHNN and CDR2 SYGVQD (reference sequence). The CDR3 sequence: CASSTTSSSGSPNTGELFF. CDR3 coding DNA: TGCGCCAGCAGTACCACGAGTTCTAGCGGGAGTCCGAACACCGGGGAGCTGTTTTTT.

This clonotype was detected ten times or more. The genes are TRBV4-1 and TRBJ2-1; 9 bases map to TRBD2. This CDR3 is built from 17 residues. The germline V gene has CDR1 MGHRA and CDR2 YSYEKL. The V gene end was trimmed by 0 bases and the J gene end by 5 bases; junction bases not matched to a gene: 8. This chain's CDR3 is CASSQEPAGGPNNEQFF. In DNA form, the CDR3 reads TGCGCCAGCAGCCAAGAGCCCGCGGGAGGGCCAAACAATGAGCAGTTCTTC.

This clonotype was observed many times. This chain uses TRBV7-3 with TRBJ2-2; no firm D call. V was cut by 5 bases and J by 7 bases, with 11 bases left in between. Germline assignment: CDR1 SGHTA and CDR2 FQGTGA. The CDR3 loop spans 13 amino acids. The CDR3 reads CASSPQVVGELFF. DNA for the CDR3: TGTGCCAGCAGCCCCCAGGTTGTCGGGGAGCTGTTTTTT.

This clonotype came up a few times. The J gene is TRBJ1-2, the V gene TRBV29-1; 8 nucleotides align to TRBD1. Looked up from germline, CDR1 is SQVTM and CDR2 is ANQGSEA. V lost 1 base to trimming and J lost 4 bases; unmatched junction nucleotides: 5. The CDR3 loop spans 14 amino acids. The DNA for the CDR3 is TGCAGCGTTGAAGTCTTAGGACAGGGCTATGGCTACACCTTC. It is translated as CSVEVLGQGYGYTF.

This clonotype was counted at least ten times. This chain joins TRBV6-1 and TRBJ2-3; 8 bases are a match to TRBD2. V lost 6 bases to trimming and J lost 6 bases; unmatched junction nucleotides: 14. This CDR3 is built from 16 residues. CDR1 is MNHNS, CDR2 SASEGT, per germline. The CDR3 reads CASSKGGTRGSDTQYF. CDR3 bases: TGTGCCAGCAGCAAAGGTGGGACTAGGGGCTCCGATACGCAGTATTTT.

This clonotype has a count of ten or more. The genes are TRBV7-9 and TRBJ2-1; D gene uncertain. Trimming took 10 bases from V and 5 from J, leaving 15 bases between them. The germline CDR1 and CDR2 sequences are SEHNR and FQNEAQ (reference sequence). The CDR3 is made up of 13 amino acids. The CDR3 protein is CAISSGVDNEQFF. The DNA for the CDR3 is TGTGCCATCTCATCTGGGGTGGACAATGAGCAGTTCTTC.

CDR3 coding DNA: TGCAGTGGAGCCGGGCCCACAGATACGCAGTATTTT. Translated: CSGAGPTDTQYF. The chain recombines TRBV20-1 with TRBJ2-3; D is undetermined. V lost 7 bases to trimming and J lost 2 bases, with 10 bases between them. The CDR3 spans 12 residues. Germline V gives CDR1 DFQATT, CDR2 SNEGSKA (reference sequence).

V is TRBV3-1 and J is TRBJ2-2; 7 bases are a match to TRBD2. From germline, CDR1 is LGHDT and CDR2 YNNKEL (reference sequence). The CDR3 has 14 residues. The V and J ends lost 6 bases and 6 bases, in that order; junction bases with no gene match: 7. This CDR3 reads CASRPGLGPGELFF. The CDR3 coding sequence is TGTGCCAGCAGACCTGGACTAGGTCCCGGGGAGCTGTTTTTT.

This clonotype was detected ten times or more. The chain employs TRBV11-3 and TRBJ1-1; D gene ambiguous. The CDR3 spans 14 residues. V lost 0 bases and J 0 bases, leaving 5 bases between the germline ends. From germline, CDR1 is SGHNT and CDR2 YENEEA. In nucleotides, the CDR3 is TGTGCCAGCAGCTTAGACAGCATGAACACTGAAGCTTTCTTT. It is translated as CASSLDSMNTEAFF.

The chain carries TRBV4-1 and TRBJ2-3; D is uncertain. Germline-derived CDR1 and CDR2 are MGHRA and YSYEKL. The CDR3 totals 16 residues. V was pared by 1 base and J by 2 bases, with 13 bases between. CDR3 bases: TGCGCCAGCAGCCAAGCGCCGGTGGACCCCACAGATACGCAGTATTTT. Encoded protein: CASSQAPVDPTDTQYF.

This clonotype was recorded at least ten times. The V gene is TRBV28, the J gene TRBJ2-7, with TRBD1 identical over 9 bases. Germline assignment: CDR1 MDHEN and CDR2 SYDVKM. The junction had 8 bases not matched to a gene; V was cut back by 6 bases and J by 5 bases. CDR3 length: 14 residues. Written as DNA, the CDR3 is TGTGCCAGCAGGTATACAGGGGGCGGGGACGAGCAGTACTTC. Protein sequence: CASRYTGGGDEQYF.

The rearrangement links TRBV2 to TRBJ2-5; D could derive from TRBD1 or TRBD2 (5 bases each). Germline lookup yields CDR1 SNHLY and CDR2 FYNNEI. This CDR3 is 14 amino acids long. The V gene lost 6 bases and the J gene lost 4 bases, with 15 bases spanning the gap. CDR3 protein: CASRSRVGGETQYF. DNA of the CDR3: TGTGCCAGCAGGAGTCGGGTTGGGGGAGAGACCCAGTACTTC.

This clonotype was counted only a few times. The chain is built from TRBV5-8 and TRBJ1-1; the D is unclear. V was cut by 4 bases and J by 1 base, with 8 bases left in between. CDR3 length: 13 residues. Germline-derived CDR1 and CDR2 are SGHTS and YDEGEE. The CDR3 spells CASSTDPNTEAFF. CDR3 DNA sequence: TGTGCCAGCAGCACAGATCCGAACACTGAAGCTTTCTTT.

Many counts were recorded for this clonotype. The J gene is TRBJ2-7, the V gene TRBV15, with 12 bases that match TRBD2. Germline V lookup: CDR1 LNHNV, CDR2 YYDKDF (reference sequence). CDR3 length: 16 amino acids. V shed 0 bases, J shed 7 bases, and the junction held 7 bases outside the gene matches. DNA of the CDR3: TGTGCCACCAGCAGAGAGAAACTAGCGGGAGGTGGTGAGCAGTACTTC. Translated, it gives CATSREKLAGGGEQYF.

This chain links TRBV18 with TRBJ1-1; D gene ambiguous. Trimming left V 3 bases short and J 4 bases short, with 9 bases between. The germline CDR1 and CDR2 sequences are KGHSH and LQKENI. This CDR3 comprises 13 residues. CDR3 loop: CASSPEPATEAFF. CDR3 DNA sequence: TGTGCCAGCTCACCGGAACCGGCCACTGAAGCTTTCTTT.

This clonotype was seen at least ten times. The chain links TRBV20-1 to TRBJ2-3; D is unresolved. Germline V gene lookup returns CDR1 DFQATT and CDR2 SNEGSKA (reference sequence). The CDR3 sequence is 13 residues long. Trimming shortened V by 6 bases and J by 5 bases, and 15 bases separated the two germline ends. CDR3 in amino acids: CSAWVLYGDTQYF. For the CDR3, the DNA is TGCAGTGCGTGGGTCCTTTATGGAGATACGCAGTATTTT.

This clonotype appeared a few times. The junction departs from the called germline gene at one end, perhaps through a read error. The chain joins TRBV29-1 to TRBJ2-1; possibly TRBD2 for D (6 bases). This CDR3 region has 12 residues. Germline CDR1 and CDR2: SQVTM and ANQGSEA. CDR3 region: CSVEGGVSEQFF. The CDR3 DNA sequence: TGCAGCGTCGAAGGAGGGGTCAGTGAGCAGTTCTTC.

This chain links TRBV18 with TRBJ1-3; 10 nucleotides match TRBD1. Trimming took 3 bases from V and 1 from J; bases not matched to a gene: 6. Germline V gene lookup returns CDR1 KGHSH and CDR2 LQKENI. The CDR3 extends over 17 amino acids. The CDR3 sequence: CASSPFRDRGSGNTIYF. CDR3 bases: TGTGCCAGCTCACCTTTCCGGGACAGGGGTTCTGGAAACACCATATATTTT.